These 20 T cell receptor beta chains were all obtained from the same sample, sequenced in a study of T-cell memory formation after mild COVID-19. MiXCR, run by TCRdb on the 5' RACE reads, gives a single entry per CDR3 protein. The sample yields around 450,000 distinct CDR3 sequences, approximately 25% seen once. The sequenced sample consisted of PBMCs or a T cell subset sorted from them (not recorded which). These receptors were collected from an adult woman who had mild COVID-19 (a few samples of this study predate the infection). Cell type and time point are not known.

This clonotype was counted only a few times. The chain employs TRBV4-3 and TRBJ2-2; 8 bases are shared with TRBD2. With V trimmed by 0 bases and J by 6 bases, 12 bases remained unmatched. Germline V gene data show CDR1 as LGHNA and CDR2 as YSLEER. The CDR3 consists of 18 residues. CDR3 bases: TGCGCCAGCAGCCAAGATCGGTGGGCGGGAGGAGTCTCCGGGGAGCTGTTTTTT. Translation gives CASSQDRWAGGVSGELFF.

In this sample, this clonotype turned up a few times. The V gene is TRBV6-4, the J gene TRBJ2-2; the D gene could be TRBD1 or TRBD2 (5 bases each). The CDR3 loop spans 15 amino acids. Germline values: CDR1 MRHNA, CDR2 SNTAGT. Trimming took off 0 bases at V and 7 bases at J, with 12 bases between the two ends. The chain's CDR3 is CASSDSWGIGGELFF. The CDR3 bases are TGTGCCAGCAGTGACTCATGGGGGATTGGCGGGGAGCTGTTTTTT.

This clonotype was seen many times. The J gene is TRBJ1-2, the V gene TRBV30; 9 positions agree with TRBD1. This CDR3 is built from 13 residues. CDR1 GTSNPN and CDR2 SVGIG come from the germline V gene (reference sequence). V was clipped by 5 bases and J by 4 bases; unmatched bases: 5. The CDR3 DNA sequence: TGTGCCTGGCAGGGACAGGGTTTCTATGGCTACACCTTC. The encoded protein is CAWQGQGFYGYTF. Full variable domain (remainder filled in from reference TRBV30 and TRBJ1-2): SQTIHQWPATLVQPVGSPLSLECTVEGTSNPNLYWYRQAAGRGLQLLFYSVGIGQISSEVPQNLSASRPQDRQFILSSKKLLLSDSGFYLCAWQGQGFYGYTFGSGTRLTVV.

This clonotype was seen many times. The V gene is TRBV7-3, the J gene TRBJ2-5, with TRBD2 matching 12 bases. Germline CDR1 is SGHTA and CDR2 is FQGTGA. The CDR3 runs to 14 residues. Germline trimming cut 3 bases from V and 5 bases from J; bases unmatched to any gene: 1. The CDR3 DNA reads as TGTGCCAGCAGCTTTGGGACTAGCGGGGAGACCCAGTACTTC. Translating it yields CASSFGTSGETQYF.

The chain combines TRBV20-1 with TRBJ1-1; 7 bases match TRBD1. Germline CDR1 DFQATT, CDR2 SNEGSKA (reference sequence). The CDR3 has 14 amino acids. The V and J ends lost 4 bases and 1 base, in that order; junction bases with no gene match: 6. The CDR3 DNA sequence: TGCAGTGCTAAACAGGGGACTTCGAACACTGAAGCTTTCTTT. This encodes CSAKQGTSNTEAFF.

A few counts support this clonotype. The chain employs TRBV5-1 and TRBJ2-7, with a possible D match to TRBD2 (5 bases). V lost 4 bases and J lost 3, with 20 bases in between. Germline V lookup: CDR1 SGHRS, CDR2 YFSETQ. This CDR3 is built from 16 residues. The CDR3 DNA sequence: TGCGCCAGCAGCGCTGGCGGCACCATGGGGAGCTACGAGCAGTACTTC. Protein sequence: CASSAGGTMGSYEQYF.

In its sample, this clonotype was seen once. V usage is TRBV2 and J usage is TRBJ1-1, with D perhaps TRBD1 (5 bases). This CDR3 has 15 amino acids. CDR1 and CDR2 from the germline V gene are SNHLY and FYNNEI. V lost 6 bases to trimming and J lost 0 bases, with 14 bases between them. Written as DNA, the CDR3 is TGTGCCAGCAGGGACCGGCAGGGTATGAACACTGAAGCTTTCTTT. Its translation is CASRDRQGMNTEAFF.

This clonotype was seen a few times. The rearrangement joins TRBV29-1 to TRBJ2-7; 8 nucleotides align to TRBD1. This CDR3 region has 15 residues. Unmatched junction bases numbered 12, after V lost 6 bases and J lost 2 bases. The germline V gene encodes CDR1 SQVTM and CDR2 ANQGSEA. The CDR3 sequence: CSVATGQGTAYEQYF. CDR3 DNA: TGCAGCGTGGCGACCGGACAGGGTACTGCCTACGAGCAGTACTTC.

The chain carries TRBV25-1 and TRBJ1-6; 8 nucleotides agree with TRBD1. CDR3 length: 14 amino acids. Germline V lookup: CDR1 MGHDK, CDR2 SYGVNS. The V gene end was trimmed by 7 bases and the J gene end by 6 bases; junction bases not matched to a gene: 5. This CDR3 is CASKEDRVNSPLHF. The CDR3 DNA is TGTGCCAGCAAAGAGGACAGGGTTAATTCACCCCTCCACTTT.

This sequence joins TRBV20-1 and TRBJ1-2; TRBD1 agrees at 8 bases. V was pared by 7 bases and J by 5 bases, with 12 bases of the junction left unmatched. In germline, CDR1 is DFQATT, CDR2 SNEGSKA (reference sequence). The CDR3 is made up of 14 amino acids. The CDR3 sequence: CSVVLRGQVYGYTF. In DNA form, the CDR3 reads TGCAGTGTTGTCCTCCGGGGACAGGTTTATGGCTACACCTTC.

This clonotype was observed a few times. V usage is TRBV24-1 and J usage is TRBJ2-3; 8 positions match TRBD2. Germline V gives CDR1 KGHDR, CDR2 SFDVKD. J gave up 5 bases and V 9 bases, and 9 bases lay outside the gene matches. The length of the CDR3 is 14 residues. Here the CDR3 reads CATGAGVYGDTQYF. The DNA of the CDR3 is TGTGCCACCGGAGCGGGAGTTTATGGAGATACGCAGTATTTT.

The rearrangement uses TRBV6-2 or TRBV6-3 and TRBJ1-5, with D unresolved. Germline CDR1 reads MNHEY; CDR2 reads SVGEGT. The CDR3 runs 14 residues. Trimming shortened V by 2 bases and J by 5 bases, and 10 bases separated the two germline ends. The CDR3 bases are TGTGCCAGCAGTTACCTCCGAAGGGATCAGCCCCAGCATTTT. Translation gives CASSYLRRDQPQHF.

There are many counts of this clonotype. The chain combines TRBV6-6 with TRBJ1-6, with 12 bases that match TRBD1. The CDR3 length is 15 residues. The J segment lost 10 bases and the V segment lost 0 bases, leaving 1 base of the junction unmatched. CDR1 MNHNY and CDR2 SVGAGI come from the germline V gene (reference sequence). DNA of the CDR3: TGTGCCAGCAGTTACTCCGGGACAGGGGGCTCACCCCTCCACTTT. The encoded protein is CASSYSGTGGSPLHF.

The chain uses TRBV7-6 and TRBJ2-7, with TRBD1 matching 9 bases. The trim removed 6 bases at V and 5 bases at J, leaving 8 bases unmatched. Germline lookup yields CDR1 SGHVS and CDR2 FNYEAQ. This CDR3 region has 14 residues. The CDR3 nucleotides are TGTGCCAGCAGTCCAACCGGGACAGGGAACGAGCAGTACTTC. It is translated as CASSPTGTGNEQYF.

In its sample, this clonotype was seen a few times. V gene TRBV6-6 combines with J gene TRBJ2-1, with 10 bases lining up with TRBD2. This CDR3 has 13 amino acids. Germline V gene data show CDR1 as MNHNY and CDR2 as SVGAGI (reference sequence). Trimming at V came to 8 bases and at J to 7 bases, leaving 5 bases not matched to a gene. DNA for the CDR3: TGTGCCAGCGGGCTAGCGGGAGTAAATGAGCAGTTCTTC. This encodes CASGLAGVNEQFF.

This clonotype was picked up a small number of times. The chain links TRBV30 to TRBJ2-7, with unresolved D. The CDR3 has 11 amino acids. V shed 1 base and J shed 4 bases, with 5 bases lying between them. Germline CDR1 GTSNPN, CDR2 SVGIG (reference sequence). CDR3 residues: CAWSAQYEQYF. Here the CDR3 DNA reads TGTGCCTGGAGTGCGCAATACGAGCAGTACTTC.

In DNA form, the CDR3 reads TGTGCCAGCAGTTTGGAGGAGACTGAAGCTTTCTTT. Its protein product is CASSLEETEAFF. The chain employs TRBV12-3 or TRBV12-4 and TRBJ1-1, with D uncertain. The CDR3 runs to 12 residues. The V and J ends lost 3 bases and 5 bases respectively, with 7 bases between them.

J is TRBJ2-5 and V is TRBV10-3, with D maybe TRBD1 (5 bases). From germline, CDR1 is ENHRY and CDR2 SYGVKD. V was trimmed by 3 bases and J by 1 base, leaving 12 bases between them. CDR3 length: 15 residues. The CDR3 DNA reads TGTGCCATCAGTGACCATCAGACAGTCCAAGAGACCCAGTACTTC. This codes for CAISDHQTVQETQYF.

The chain carries TRBV6-5 and TRBJ1-1, with D possibly TRBD1 on 5 matching bases. This CDR3 is built from 16 residues. V was clipped by 0 bases and J by 4 bases, with 15 bases between them. Germline V gene lookup returns CDR1 MNHEY and CDR2 SVGAGI. For the CDR3, the DNA is TGTGCCAGCAGTTACTCGAGAGGGGTGGGGGGCACTGAAGCTTTCTTT. Protein product: CASSYSRGVGGTEAFF.

This clonotype has a handful of counts. This chain joins TRBV5-5 and TRBJ2-1; possible D gene TRBD2, 6 bases. The CDR3 is made up of 13 amino acids. V lost 5 bases and J lost 12, with 18 bases in between. CDR1 is SGHKS, CDR2 YYEKEE, per germline (reference sequence). CDR3 region: CASRRDPSAVQFF. The CDR3 DNA follows: TGTGCCAGCAGGCGGGACCCCTCGGCCGTGCAGTTCTTC.